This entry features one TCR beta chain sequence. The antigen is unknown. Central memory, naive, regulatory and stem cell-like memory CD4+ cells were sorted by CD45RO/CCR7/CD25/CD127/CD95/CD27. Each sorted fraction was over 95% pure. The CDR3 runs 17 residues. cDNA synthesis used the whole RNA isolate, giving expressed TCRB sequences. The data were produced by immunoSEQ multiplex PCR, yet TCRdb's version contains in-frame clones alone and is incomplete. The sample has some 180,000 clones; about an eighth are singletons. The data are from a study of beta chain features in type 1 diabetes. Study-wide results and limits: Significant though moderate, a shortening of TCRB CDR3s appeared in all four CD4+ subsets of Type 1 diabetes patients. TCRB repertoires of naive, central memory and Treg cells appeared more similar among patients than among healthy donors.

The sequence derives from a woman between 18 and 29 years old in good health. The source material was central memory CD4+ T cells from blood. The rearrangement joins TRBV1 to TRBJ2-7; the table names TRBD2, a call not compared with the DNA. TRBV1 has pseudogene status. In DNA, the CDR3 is TGCACCAGCAGCCGCAAAATCGCGGGGACCTCGAACTACGAGCAGTACTTC. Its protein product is CTSSRKIAGTSNYEQYF.